What follows are 5 T cell receptor beta chains derived from one specimen sequenced in a study of PD-1 blockade in classical Hodgkin lymphoma. Assay used: immunoSEQ multiplex PCR; TCRdb lists only in-frame clones, some missing. The sample holds around 50,000 clones; 65% to 80% are singletons and the top ten take over 9.5%. Described time point: cycle 4 day 1 (C4D1), after less than 7 weeks of nivolumab. Brentuximab vedotin exposure varied, and every patient relapsed after autologous stem cell transplantation. Material: peripheral blood mononuclear cells (PBMCs), obtained before the fourth cycle of nivolumab. These receptors were collected from a human donor with classical Hodgkin lymphoma.

This chain joins TRBV28 and TRBJ2-1; possibly TRBD2 for D (7 bases). This CDR3 has 17 residues. The V gene's germline CDR1 is MDHEN and CDR2 SYDVKM. Trimming removed 3 bases at V and 5 bases at J, with 20 bases between. The CDR3 spells CASSFPTRGGPDNEQFF. CDR3 bases: TGTGCCAGCAGTTTTCCAACCAGGGGAGGGCCCGACAATGAGCAGTTCTTC.

This clone has a single count. The CDR3 DNA sequence: TGTGCCAGCAGCCGAGACGGCCTGCAGAACACTGAAGCTTTCTTT. Protein sequence: CASSRDGLQNTEAFF. This chain uses TRBV7-9 with TRBJ1-1; D not certain. CDR1 is SEHNR and CDR2 is FQNEAQ in the germline V gene (reference sequence). V dropped 5 bases and J dropped 1 base, with 14 bases sitting between them. The CDR3 has 15 amino acids.

This clone was seen a single time. The chain carries TRBV7-8 and TRBJ2-7, with TRBD1 matching over 7 bases. CDR1 is SGHVS, CDR2 FQNEAQ, per germline. The CDR3 has 13 residues. The J segment lost 3 bases and the V segment lost 5 bases, leaving 4 bases of the junction unmatched. For the CDR3, the DNA is TGTGCCAGCAGCCCGGGACAGCTCTACGAGCAGTACTTC. It specifies CASSPGQLYEQYF.

The chain's CDR3 is CASSQTPETGYGYTF. CDR3 DNA: TGTGCCAGTAGTCAGACCCCCGAGACTGGCTATGGCTACACCTTC. This sequence joins TRBV19 and TRBJ1-2; D remains unclear. Germline V CDR1 and CDR2: LNHDA, SQIVND (reference sequence). The CDR3 is 15 residues long. Trimming cost V 5 bases and J 4 bases, with 17 bases left between them.

The rearrangement links TRBV28 to TRBJ2-1; D is unresolved. Germline V gene data show CDR1 as MDHEN and CDR2 as SYDVKM. This CDR3 region has 16 residues. V lost 4 bases to trimming and J lost 0 bases, with 13 bases between them. The CDR3 nucleotides read TGTGCCAGCAGTTCCCTATTAGCCATCTCCTACAATGAGCAGTTCTTC. Translating it yields CASSSLLAISYNEQFF.